What follows describes a single T cell receptor beta chain. The data derive from a study of blood T cell repertoires in COVID-19. Background on the study: Sites in the United States, Italy and Spain provided acute and convalescent COVID-19 samples. Sample material is recorded as cDNA or gDNA derived from T cells, B-cell-depleted T cells, or PBMCs.

J lost 2 bases, V lost 5 bases, and 4 bases had no gene match. CDR1 is WNHNN and CDR2 is SYGVQD in the germline V gene (reference sequence). CDR3 length equals 15 residues. In the original workflow: Counts of nucleated cells, estimated from reference gene primer amplification, were obtained. Profiling relied on immunoSEQ multiplex PCR, and the TCRdb table lists in-frame clones only, not all of them. Clone size and V and J calls were adopted from that table, with D and trimming inferred from the DNA. The table records around 150,000 clones, around four fifths of them present only once. The sequenced sample consisted of peripheral blood. The TCR comes from a man in his 70s with acute or convalescent COVID-19. The J gene is TRBJ2-2, the V gene TRBV10-1; 8 bases line up with TRBD2. CDR3: CASSPGGPNTGELFF. The CDR3 nucleotides are TGCGCCAGCAGTCCGGGGGGGCCAAACACCGGGGAGCTGTTTTTT.